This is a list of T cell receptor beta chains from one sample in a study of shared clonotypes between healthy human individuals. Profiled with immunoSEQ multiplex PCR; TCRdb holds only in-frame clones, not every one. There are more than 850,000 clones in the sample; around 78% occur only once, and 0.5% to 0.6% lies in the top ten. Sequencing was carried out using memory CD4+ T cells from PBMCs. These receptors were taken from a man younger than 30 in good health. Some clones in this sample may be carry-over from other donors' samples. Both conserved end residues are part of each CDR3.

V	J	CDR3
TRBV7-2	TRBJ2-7	CASSLGRVHSYEQYF
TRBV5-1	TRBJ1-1	CASSWGDRGNTEAFF
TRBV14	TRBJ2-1	CASSQTGGSYNEQFF
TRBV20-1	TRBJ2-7	CSASHEQYF
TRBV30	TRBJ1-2	CAWSVFATGGAGYTF
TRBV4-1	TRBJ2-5	CASSRRRQETQYF
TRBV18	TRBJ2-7	CASSPRVRHEQYF
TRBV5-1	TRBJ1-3	CASSLTPGQGFTIYF
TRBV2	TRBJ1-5	CASRGQGDQPQHF
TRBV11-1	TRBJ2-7	CASSISDPGRGYEQYF
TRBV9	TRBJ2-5	CASSVDSGETQYF
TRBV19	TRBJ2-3	CASSRGTVGADTQYF
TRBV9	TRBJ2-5	CASSPEGGPMGTQYF
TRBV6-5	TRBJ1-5	CASSYELNQPQHF
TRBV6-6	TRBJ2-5	CASSLPGGYQETQYF
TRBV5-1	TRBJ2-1	CASASDFYEQFF
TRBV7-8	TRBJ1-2	CASRDTGNYGYTF
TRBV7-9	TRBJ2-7	CASSSSGRNEQYF
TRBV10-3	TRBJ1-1	CAISEKGGIGTEAFF
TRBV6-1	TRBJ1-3	CASSSDRTPGNTIYF
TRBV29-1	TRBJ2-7	CSVGWEYYEQYF
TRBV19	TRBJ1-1	CAARGGTEAFF
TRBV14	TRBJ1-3	CASSQARDRGNTIYF
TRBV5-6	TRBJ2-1	CASSLATGSSYNEQFF
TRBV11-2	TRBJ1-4	CASSLQPDSATNEKLFF